A single sample is the source of the 17 T cell receptor beta chains below, sequenced in a study of T cell repertoires in cytomegalovirus infection. One entry per CDR3 protein, called by TCRdb with MiXCR from the reads. This table has approximately 500,000 distinct CDR3 sequences, 10% to 12% appearing once. Input material: PBMCs. All receptors derive from a human donor in good health (CMV status not recorded). Some clones in this sample may be carry-over from other donors' samples.

Ten or more counts support this clonotype. This sequence joins TRBV7-8 and TRBJ2-7; D not resolved. The CDR3 is made up of 14 amino acids. The germline V gene has CDR1 SGHVS and CDR2 FQNEAQ. The V end was cut by 4 bases, the J end by 1 base, with 11 bases between. The CDR3 loop reads CASSSGPLSYEQYF. In nucleotides, the CDR3 is TGTGCCAGCAGCTCAGGACCTTTGTCCTACGAGCAGTACTTC. The full variable domain, rest sourced from reference TRBV7-8 and TRBJ2-7, is GAGVSQSPRYKVAKRGQDVALRCDPISGHVSLFWYQQALGQGPEFLTYFQNEAQLDKSGLPSDRFFAERPEGSVSTLKIQRTQQEDSAVYLCASSSGPLSYEQYFGPGTRLTVT.

This clonotype was found many times. V gene TRBV6-5 combines with J gene TRBJ2-5; the D gene is possibly TRBD1 (6 bases). V lost 2 bases, J lost 5 bases, and 12 bases lay in between. Germline lookup yields CDR1 MNHEY and CDR2 SVGAGI. This CDR3 contains 14 residues. This chain's CDR3 is CASSYTTRGETQYF. The DNA of the CDR3 is TGTGCCAGCAGTTACACAACTAGGGGGGAGACCCAGTACTTC.

This clonotype was seen many times. The chain is built from TRBV7-2 and TRBJ1-6; 7 positions agree with TRBD1. Unmatched junction bases numbered 4, after V lost 4 bases and J lost 7 bases. Germline CDR1 reads SGHTA; CDR2 reads FQGNSA. The CDR3 is made up of 14 amino acids. CDR3: CASSSLTGNSPLHF. The CDR3 nucleotides read TGTGCCAGCAGCTCCCTGACAGGGAATTCACCCCTCCACTTT. Variable domain in full (rest from reference TRBV7-2 and TRBJ1-6): GAGVSQSPSNKVTEKGKDVELRCDPISGHTALYWYRQSLGQGLEFLIYFQGNSAPDKSGLPSDRFSAERTGGSVSTLTIQRTQQEDSAVYLCASSSLTGNSPLHFGNGTRLTVT.

V is TRBV27 and J is TRBJ1-3; the D gene is possibly TRBD1 (6 bases). From germline, CDR1 is MNHEY and CDR2 SMNVEV (reference sequence). This CDR3 has 13 residues. Trimming cost V 10 bases and J 0 bases, with 10 bases left between them. The CDR3: CATRDISGNTIYF. Here the CDR3 DNA reads TGTGCCACCCGGGACATCTCTGGAAACACCATATATTTT.

This clonotype was observed at least ten times. The rearrangement uses TRBV7-2 and TRBJ2-5; 9 bases align to TRBD2. This CDR3 region has 15 residues. Unmatched junction bases numbered 4, after V lost 3 bases and J lost 2 bases. Germline V gives CDR1 SGHTA, CDR2 FQGNSA. CDR3 nucleotides: TGTGCCAGCAGCTTTGGACTAGCGTATCAAGAGACCCAGTACTTC. Protein: CASSFGLAYQETQYF.

The table lists this clonotype with many counts. V usage is TRBV4-1 and J usage is TRBJ2-1; TRBD1 matches 8 bases. This CDR3 region has 15 residues. V shed 4 bases and J 8 bases; nucleotides not matched to a gene: 10. Per germline, CDR1 MGHRA and CDR2 YSYEKL. CDR3 in amino acids: CASSPTGASLYEQFF. The CDR3 DNA follows: TGCGCCAGCAGCCCGACAGGGGCGAGTCTATATGAGCAGTTCTTC.

This clonotype was picked up a small number of times. The rearrangement joins TRBV20-1 to TRBJ2-1; 11 bases agree with TRBD2. The CDR3 sequence is 13 residues long. V gave up 6 bases and J gave up 9 bases; unmatched junction bases: 7. Germline V gene data show CDR1 as DFQATT and CDR2 as SNEGSKA (reference sequence). DNA for the CDR3: TGCAGTGCGGATCTAGCGGGAGGCGGTGAGCAGTTCTTC. This sequence encodes CSADLAGGGEQFF.

The table lists this clonotype with many counts. The chain is built from TRBV18 and TRBJ1-2; D gene uncertain. The V and J ends lost 0 bases and 6 bases respectively, with 14 bases between them. The CDR3 extends over 15 amino acids. CDR1 KGHSH and CDR2 LQKENI come from the germline V gene. The chain's CDR3 is CASSPPATAVDGYTF. CDR3 nucleotide sequence: TGTGCCAGCTCACCACCGGCCACCGCTGTGGATGGCTACACCTTC.

As regards this clonotype: This may be a read error: a much more frequent sequence differs by one nucleotide. The DNA is left out, because the CDR3 cannot be placed on it with certainty; the CDR3 is given as TCRdb lists it. The chain has TRBV11-2 and TRBJ1-2. Germline-derived CDR1 and CDR2 are SGHAT and FQNNGV. The CDR3 is made up of 13 amino acids, end residues included. The CDR3 loop is CASSLCASDGSTF.

This clonotype was found a few times. V is TRBV5-1 and J is TRBJ1-1; maybe TRBD1 (5 bases). The CDR3 sequence is 14 residues long. Germline V CDR1 and CDR2: SGHRS, YFSETQ. Between the trimmed V and J ends, which lost 3 bases and 4 bases, there was a span of 13 bases. The CDR3 DNA reads as TGCGCCAGCAGCTCCCCGCAGGGATCCACTGAAGCTTTCTTT. Translation: CASSSPQGSTEAFF.

Worth noting for this clonotype: With a much larger clone just one base away, this may be a read error. This chain uses TRBV9 with TRBJ2-7, with a possible D match to TRBD2 (5 bases). CDR3 length: 15 amino acids. CDR1 SGDLS and CDR2 YYNGEE come from the germline V gene. The V end was cut by 3 bases, the J end by 2 bases, with 15 bases between. The CDR3 bases are TGTGCCAGCAGCGCCCCGGCGGAGGTGCCCTACGAGCAGTACTTC. This gives the protein CASSAPAEVPYEQYF.

The chain has TRBV20-1 and TRBJ1-2, with 12 bases fitting TRBD1. J lost 6 bases, V lost 3 bases, and 2 bases had no gene match. This CDR3 region has 13 residues. The germline gives CDR1 DFQATT, CDR2 SNEGSKA (reference sequence). In DNA form, the CDR3 reads TGCAGTGCTAGCCGGGACAGGGGGCATGGCTACACCTTC. Its protein product is CSASRDRGHGYTF.

This chain joins TRBV2 and TRBJ1-1, with D possibly being TRBD1 (6 bases). The ends were cut back, 6 bases at V and 1 base at J, with 9 bases in the middle. Germline V CDR1 and CDR2: SNHLY, FYNNEI. There are 13 residues in the CDR3. This CDR3 reads CASRKDRNTEAFF. The CDR3, as DNA: TGTGCCAGCAGGAAGGACAGGAACACTGAAGCTTTCTTT.

There are many counts of this clonotype. This chain joins TRBV27 and TRBJ2-3; 11 bases are shared with TRBD2. Germline lookup yields CDR1 MNHEY and CDR2 SMNVEV (reference sequence). The CDR3 is 15 amino acids. With V trimmed by 5 bases and J by 1 base, 2 bases remained unmatched. The CDR3 bases are TGTGCCAGCAGTATACTAGCGGGAGGCACAGATACGCAGTATTTT. Translated, it gives CASSILAGGTDTQYF.

This clonotype turned up a few times. This chain joins TRBV24-1 and TRBJ2-3, with D possibly matching TRBD2 (6 bases). This CDR3 comprises 15 residues. Trimming stripped 4 bases from V and 0 bases from J, with 10 bases between. Germline CDR1 and CDR2: KGHDR and SFDVKD. The CDR3 DNA reads as TGTGCCACCAGTGAAACTAGCAGAAGCACAGATACGCAGTATTTT. This codes for CATSETSRSTDTQYF.

The rearrangement uses TRBV20-1 and TRBJ2-1, with D perhaps given as TRBD1 or TRBD2 (6 bases each). Germline loops: CDR1 DFQATT, CDR2 SNEGSKA (reference sequence). V lost 0 bases, J lost 4 bases, and 13 bases lay in between. This CDR3 is built from 15 residues. The CDR3 nucleotides are TGCAGTGCTAGAGAAGGGGGGAGAGGGTACAATGAGCAGTTCTTC. The encoded protein is CSAREGGRGYNEQFF.

This rearrangement joins TRBV3-1 to TRBJ2-7; 8 bases are a match to TRBD2. The CDR3 runs to 16 residues. Germline V gives CDR1 LGHDT, CDR2 YNNKEL (reference sequence). After removal of 2 bases from V and 0 bases from J, the junction contained 6 bases not matched to a gene. Here the CDR3 reads CASSQRGTSGSYEQYF. In DNA, the CDR3 is TGTGCCAGCAGCCAAAGAGGAACTAGCGGCTCCTACGAGCAGTACTTC.